The 4 T cell receptor beta chains given below trace back to one sample, sequenced in a study of neurological immune-mediated disorders (dated by TCRdb to the late 2010s). The library was made by 5' RACE. Sequenced on an Illumina HiSeq 2500. Using fastp trimming at Q25 and MiXCR clonotype assembly, TCRdb reanalyzed the public sequencing data and kept in-frame beta chains. Every entry covers one CDR3 protein and lists the most common genes and DNA from its rows. This sample lists roughly 100,000 distinct CDR3 sequences; around 3.3% were detected once. The ten largest account for 5% to 6.5% of the sample. Sequencing was performed on PBMCs. All receptors come from a woman aged 18-29 years with multiple sclerosis.

This clonotype has ten or more counts. This chain uses TRBV20-1 with TRBJ2-1, with a tentative D call TRBD1 (6 bases). The CDR3 length is 14 residues. Germline CDR1 and CDR2: DFQATT and SNEGSKA (reference sequence). V lost 4 bases to trimming and J lost 4 bases, with 14 bases between them. In nucleotides, the CDR3 is TGCAGTGCTACTTCCTACAGGGAATACAATGAGCAGTTCTTC. It yields the protein CSATSYREYNEQFF.

This clonotype was seen at least ten times. The gene calls are TRBV5-1 and TRBJ2-3, with a possible D match to TRBD2 (5 bases). The CDR3 spans 13 residues. Trimming pared 0 bases from V and 6 bases from J, leaving 8 bases between. Per the germline V gene, CDR1 is SGHRS and CDR2 is YFSETQ. CDR3 DNA sequence: TGCGCCAGCAGCTTGGCGGGGTTGGATACGCAGTATTTT. Its protein product is CASSLAGLDTQYF.

The chain has TRBV7-2 and TRBJ1-2; D call uncertain. CDR1 and CDR2 from the germline V gene are SGHTA and FQGNSA. This CDR3 spans 15 amino acids. The ends were cut back, 1 base at V and 1 base at J, with 10 bases in the middle. CDR3 amino acids: CASSLVAEINYGYTF. CDR3 sequence (DNA): TGTGCCAGCAGCTTAGTGGCGGAGATTAACTATGGCTACACCTTC.

Only a few counts were recorded for this clonotype. Possible read error: a much larger clone is one base away. The chain recombines TRBV7-9 with TRBJ2-7, with 12 bases aligning to TRBD1. Unmatched junction bases numbered 9, after V lost 4 bases and J lost 11 bases. CDR3 length: 14 residues. Germline CDR1 is SEHNR and CDR2 is FQNEAQ (reference sequence). The CDR3 region is CASSSSGTGGGKYF. The CDR3 DNA sequence: TGTGCCAGCAGCTCCAGCGGGACAGGGGGCGGGAAGTACTTC.